This T cell receptor (beta chain) originates from a study of blood T cell repertoires in COVID-19. The CDR3 has 16 amino acids. The V end lost 8 bases, the J end lost 4 bases, and 21 bases lay between the germline ends. From germline, CDR1 is SGHVS and CDR2 FQNEAQ. The repertoire was sequenced with immunoSEQ multiplex PCR; TCRdb's copy has only in-frame clones and lacks some. The sample shows 250,000 or so clones, about 87% of them seen only once. Clinical histories supplied by participants themselves formed the basis of cohort assignment. This TCR was recovered from a woman in her 40s with acute COVID-19. The genes are TRBV7-8 and TRBJ1-3, with D unclear. The sequencing input was PBMCs or T cells enriched from blood (not recorded which). The CDR3 here is CASSRGEGLGGNTIYF. CDR3 in DNA: TGTGCCAGCTCCCGAGGAGAGGGTCTGGGAGGAAACACCATATATTTT.